Below, 18 T cell receptor beta chains from the same sample are listed, as sequenced in a study of T-cell memory formation after mild COVID-19. TCRdb analysed the 5' RACE reads with MiXCR anew, one entry per CDR3 protein. Here the sample spans some 150,000 distinct CDR3 sequences, under 30% being singletons. The sequenced sample was PBMCs or a T cell subset sorted from them (not recorded which). The receptor set was obtained from an adult woman who had mild COVID-19 (a few samples of this study predate the infection). Cell type and time point are not known.

This chain joins TRBV4-3 and TRBJ2-4; 7 nucleotides agree with TRBD2. V lost 1 base and J lost 1; bases outside the gene matches: 10. Germline V gene sequence: CDR1 LGHNA, CDR2 YSLEER. This CDR3 is built from 18 residues. In DNA form, the CDR3 reads TGCGCCAGCAGCCAAGTCTTCCTAGCGGACGAGGCCAAAAACATTCAGTACTTC. It codes for CASSQVFLADEAKNIQYF.

The genes are TRBV12-3 or TRBV12-4 and TRBJ2-1; possible D gene TRBD2, 5 bases. V lost 3 bases, J lost 2 bases, and 8 bases lay in between. This CDR3 contains 14 residues. CDR3 sequence (DNA): TGTGCCAGCAGTTTGGAGCGGCCCTACAATGAGCAGTTCTTC. It encodes CASSLERPYNEQFF.

This clonotype occurred a few times. This chain connects TRBV11-2 to TRBJ2-5, with D uncertain. Trimming took 0 bases from V and 4 from J, leaving 6 bases between them. CDR1 is SGHAT and CDR2 is FQNNGV in the germline V gene. This CDR3 contains 13 residues. CDR3 nucleotides: TGTGCCAGCAGCTTAGATTGGTCAGAGACCCAGTACTTC. It specifies CASSLDWSETQYF.

This clonotype was observed a handful of times. This chain connects TRBV27 to TRBJ1-2; 9 nucleotides align to TRBD1. CDR1 MNHEY and CDR2 SMNVEV come from the germline V gene (reference sequence). Unmatched junction bases numbered 9, after V lost 1 base and J lost 6 bases. This CDR3 is built from 16 residues. This chain's CDR3 is CASSLYPGTGPHGYTF. In nucleotides, the CDR3 is TGTGCCAGCAGTTTATATCCCGGGACAGGGCCTCATGGCTACACCTTC.

The genes are TRBV2 and TRBJ2-3; 7 bases are shared with TRBD2. Germline V CDR1 and CDR2: SNHLY, FYNNEI. V trimming: 4 bases; J trimming: 4 bases; junction bases outside the gene matches: 2. The CDR3 is made up of 13 amino acids. The CDR3 sequence: CASSAREADTQYF. The CDR3 DNA reads as TGTGCCAGCAGTGCCCGGGAGGCAGATACGCAGTATTTT. The full variable domain, in which reference TRBV2 and TRBJ2-3 provide the parts outside the CDR3, is EPEVTQTPSHQVTQMGQEVILRCVPISNHLYFYWYRQILGQKVEFLVSFYNNEISEKSEIFDDQFSVERPDGSNFTLKIRSTKLEDSAMYFCASSAREADTQYFGPGTRLTVL.

This clonotype showed up just a few times. The chain links TRBV7-9 to TRBJ2-7; D remains unclear. Trimming removed 4 bases from V and 3 bases from J, with 10 bases in between. The CDR3 spans 13 residues. Germline V gene sequence: CDR1 SEHNR, CDR2 FQNEAQ (reference sequence). CDR3 nucleotides: TGTGCCAGCAGCTACGACATAGACTACGAGCAGTACTTC. Protein sequence: CASSYDIDYEQYF.

The chain links TRBV4-3 to TRBJ2-2, with no clear D. V was trimmed by 3 bases and J by 1 base, leaving 3 bases between them. Germline CDR1 is LGHNA and CDR2 is YSLEER. There are 13 residues in the CDR3. DNA for the CDR3: TGCGCCAGCAGCCACGGGAACACCGGGGAGCTGTTTTTT. It is translated as CASSHGNTGELFF.

This clonotype came up a few times. The rearrangement uses TRBV12-3 or TRBV12-4 and TRBJ1-5; 7 nucleotides align to TRBD1. After removal of 5 bases from V and 4 bases from J, the junction contained 11 bases not matched to a gene. The CDR3 has 16 residues. The CDR3 here is CASSQNAYRGNQPQHF. The CDR3 coding sequence is TGTGCCAGCAGTCAAAATGCCTACAGGGGAAATCAGCCCCAGCATTTT.

This chain connects TRBV12-3 or TRBV12-4 to TRBJ2-7; 7 bases align to TRBD1. V lost 6 bases to trimming and J lost 2 bases; unmatched junction nucleotides: 7. CDR3 length: 14 amino acids. CDR3: CASSPETGPYEQYF. DNA for the CDR3: TGTGCCAGCAGCCCCGAGACAGGGCCCTACGAGCAGTACTTC.

This clonotype is judged large. V usage is TRBV18 and J usage is TRBJ2-7, with 7 bases lining up with TRBD1. V shed 5 bases and J 6 bases; nucleotides not matched to a gene: 7. Germline CDR1 is KGHSH and CDR2 is LQKENI. The CDR3 totals 13 residues. CDR3 region: CASSSTGVSEQYF. Here the CDR3 DNA reads TGTGCCAGCTCATCAACAGGGGTTAGCGAGCAGTACTTC.

The chain has TRBV7-9 and TRBJ2-1; 8 nucleotides agree with TRBD2. Trimming cost V 3 bases and J 8 bases; bases outside gene matches: 6. CDR1 is SEHNR and CDR2 is FQNEAQ in the germline V gene (reference sequence). The CDR3 loop spans 14 amino acids. The chain's CDR3 is CASSLWREDDEQFF. The CDR3 coding sequence is TGTGCCAGCAGCTTGTGGCGGGAGGATGATGAGCAGTTCTTC.

This clonotype occurred a few times. The chain is built from TRBV7-9 and TRBJ2-7; possibly TRBD1 for D (6 bases). This CDR3 is built from 15 residues. The germline CDR1 and CDR2 sequences are SEHNR and FQNEAQ (reference sequence). Deletions cut 5 bases from V and 0 bases from J, with 14 bases between. The CDR3, as DNA: TGTGCCAGCAGCCCGGCCGACAGGCTCTCCTACGAGCAGTACTTC. Protein: CASSPADRLSYEQYF.

The chain links TRBV24-1 to TRBJ2-1; perhaps TRBD2 as D (6 bases). This CDR3 region has 17 residues. Trimming stripped 3 bases from V and 0 bases from J, with 14 bases between. Germline V gene data show CDR1 as KGHDR and CDR2 as SFDVKD. In DNA, the CDR3 is TGTGCCACCAGTGATCTCTTGGGGGGAACCTCCTACAATGAGCAGTTCTTC. Translation: CATSDLLGGTSYNEQFF.

The V and J genes are TRBV4-2 and TRBJ1-1; D is uncertain. The CDR3 extends over 20 amino acids. The germline gives CDR1 LGHNA, CDR2 YNFKEQ. With 0 bases removed from V and 1 base from J, the gap between germline ends came to 24 bases. For the CDR3, the DNA is TGTGCCAGCAGCCAAGAAAATCTTTCGACGATCGGGCTCTGGAACACTGAAGCTTTCTTT. Amino acid sequence: CASSQENLSTIGLWNTEAFF.

In nucleotides, the CDR3 is TGTGCCACCAGTGACAAATCGATTTACCATGAGCAGTTCTTC. It translates to CATSDKSIYHEQFF. The V call is TRBV24-1, the J call TRBJ2-1; D uncertain. Deletions cut 4 bases from V and 8 bases from J, with 14 bases between. CDR3 length: 14 amino acids. CDR1 and CDR2 from the germline V gene are KGHDR and SFDVKD.

The gene calls are TRBV5-6 and TRBJ2-3, with TRBD2 identical over 8 bases. Germline V CDR1 and CDR2: SGHDT, YYEEEE. The CDR3 extends over 16 amino acids. Trimming cost V 0 bases and J 2 bases; bases outside gene matches: 5. CDR3 DNA sequence: TGTGCCAGCAGCTTGGCGATAGCGGGAAACACAGATACGCAGTATTTT. Its translation is CASSLAIAGNTDTQYF.

The rearrangement links TRBV27 to TRBJ2-1; TRBD2 matches 10 bases. CDR1 is MNHEY and CDR2 is SMNVEV in the germline V gene (reference sequence). The V and J ends lost 3 bases and 5 bases, in that order; junction bases with no gene match: 7. This CDR3 is 16 amino acids long. As DNA, the CDR3 is TGTGCCAGCAGTTTCGAGTCTAGCGGGAGCGACAATGAGCAGTTCTTC. Its translation: CASSFESSGSDNEQFF.

This clonotype has a handful of counts. The rearrangement uses TRBV24-1 and TRBJ1-2, with D unclear. CDR1 is KGHDR and CDR2 is SFDVKD in the germline V gene. The CDR3 totals 13 residues. V dropped 4 bases and J dropped 4 bases, with 9 bases sitting between them. The CDR3 bases are TGTGCCACCAGTGAGGCCCGGGGCTATGGCTACACCTTC. It yields the protein CATSEARGYGYTF.